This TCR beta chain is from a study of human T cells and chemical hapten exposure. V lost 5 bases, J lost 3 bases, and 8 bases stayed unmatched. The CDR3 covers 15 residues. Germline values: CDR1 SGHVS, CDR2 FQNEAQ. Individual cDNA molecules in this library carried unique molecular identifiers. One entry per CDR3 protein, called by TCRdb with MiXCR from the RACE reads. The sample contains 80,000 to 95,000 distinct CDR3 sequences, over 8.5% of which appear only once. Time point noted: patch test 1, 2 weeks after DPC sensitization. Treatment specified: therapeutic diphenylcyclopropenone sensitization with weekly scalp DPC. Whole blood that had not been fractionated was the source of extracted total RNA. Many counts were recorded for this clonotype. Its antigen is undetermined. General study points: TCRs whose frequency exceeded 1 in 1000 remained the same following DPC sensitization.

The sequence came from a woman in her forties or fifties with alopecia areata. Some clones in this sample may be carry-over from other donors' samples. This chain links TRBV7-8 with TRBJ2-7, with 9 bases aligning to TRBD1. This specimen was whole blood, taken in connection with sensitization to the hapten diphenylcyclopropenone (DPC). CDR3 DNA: TGTGCCAGCAGCCCAGGGACAGGGTCTTACTACGAGCAGTACTTC. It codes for CASSPGTGSYYEQYF.